A single sample gave rise to the 17 T cell receptor beta chains below, sequenced in a study of CD8 T cells in ankylosing spondylitis. TCRdb reprocessed the 5' RACE reads via MiXCR and lists one record per CDR3 protein. Among approximately 350,000 distinct CDR3 sequences listed, 14% to 15% were seen once. The sample was blood, either unsorted or a sorted T cell fraction (not recorded which). These receptors originate from a male donor with ankylosing spondylitis or in good health (not recorded which).

This clonotype was counted a few times. This chain links TRBV6-5 with TRBJ2-2; D is undetermined. The CDR3 length is 13 residues. Germline assignment: CDR1 MNHEY and CDR2 SVGAGI. Trimming took 5 bases from V and 7 from J, leaving 11 bases between them. The DNA for the CDR3 is TGTGCCAGCAGTCCCTCGCTGGGCGGGGAGCTGTTTTTT. Amino acid sequence: CASSPSLGGELFF.

The V gene is TRBV5-1, the J gene TRBJ1-1, with 7 bases that match TRBD1. CDR1 and CDR2 from the germline V gene are SGHRS and YFSETQ. CDR3 length equals 14 residues. V dropped 3 bases and J dropped 4; count of bases not matched to a gene: 6. The CDR3 reads CASSYTQGFTEAFF. CDR3 DNA: TGCGCCAGCAGCTATACACAGGGGTTCACTGAAGCTTTCTTT.

The gene calls are TRBV7-8 and TRBJ2-1; 7 nucleotides line up with TRBD2. V trimming: 3 bases; J trimming: 4 bases; junction bases outside the gene matches: 6. The germline gives CDR1 SGHVS, CDR2 FQNEAQ. The CDR3 loop spans 15 amino acids. CDR3 residues: CASSFGASGYNEQFF. The CDR3, as DNA: TGTGCCAGCAGCTTCGGGGCTAGCGGATACAATGAGCAGTTCTTC.

V usage is TRBV30 and J usage is TRBJ1-1, with D possibly being TRBD1 (6 bases). Germline V gene sequence: CDR1 GTSNPN, CDR2 SVGIG (reference sequence). This CDR3 contains 15 residues. The V end lost 1 base, the J end lost 5 bases, and 17 bases lay between the germline ends. Written as DNA, the CDR3 is TGTGCCTGGAGTGACCTCGACAGGAGGAATACTGAAGCTTTCTTT. Translation gives CAWSDLDRRNTEAFF.

The J gene is TRBJ2-5, the V gene TRBV5-1; 7 positions agree with TRBD1. Germline CDR1 SGHRS, CDR2 YFSETQ. The V gene end was trimmed by 2 bases and the J gene end by 5 bases; junction bases not matched to a gene: 6. The CDR3 totals 14 residues. The CDR3 protein is CASSFGTGVETQYF. CDR3 coding DNA: TGCGCCAGCAGCTTTGGTACAGGGGTGGAGACCCAGTACTTC.

This sequence joins TRBV5-1 and TRBJ1-1; the match to TRBD1 covers 7 bases. CDR1 SGHRS and CDR2 YFSETQ come from the germline V gene. This CDR3 has 15 residues. The junction had 4 bases not matched to a gene; V was cut back by 1 base and J by 1 base. CDR3 nucleotides: TGCGCCAGCAGCTTGAGGGGGCTGGGGAACACTGAAGCTTTCTTT. Its translation is CASSLRGLGNTEAFF. Full variable domain (outside the CDR3, taken from reference TRBV5-1 and TRBJ1-1): KAGVTQTPRYLIKTRGQQVTLSCSPISGHRSVSWYQQTPGQGLQFLFEYFSETQRNKGNFPGRFSGRQFSNSRSEMNVSTLELGDSALYLCASSLRGLGNTEAFFGQGTRLTVV.

This clonotype was found a few times. It is unclear where the CDR3 begins or ends on the DNA, so no DNA is shown, and the CDR3 is as TCRdb lists it. The rearrangement uses TRBV12-3 or TRBV12-4 and TRBJ1-1; TRBD1, the table's D call, was not compared with the DNA. The CDR3 adds up to 15 amino acids, both ends counted. CDR3 amino acids: CASSSSGQGVTEAFF.

The chain combines TRBV29-1 with TRBJ2-7, with D hard to call. This CDR3 comprises 13 residues. The V end was cut by 2 bases, the J end by 2 bases, with 10 bases between. Germline V gene lookup returns CDR1 SQVTM and CDR2 ANQGSEA. The CDR3 loop is CSVERASPYEQYF. The CDR3 DNA follows: TGCAGCGTTGAAAGAGCCAGCCCCTACGAGCAGTACTTC.

This clonotype came up a few times. The chain carries TRBV4-1 and TRBJ2-3; 7 bases fit TRBD2. V trimming: 5 bases; J trimming: 0 bases; junction bases outside the gene matches: 5. The CDR3 spans 15 residues. CDR1 MGHRA and CDR2 YSYEKL come from the germline V gene. The CDR3: CASSWGSGSTDTQYF. In DNA, the CDR3 is TGCGCCAGCAGCTGGGGTAGCGGGAGCACAGATACGCAGTATTTT.

This clonotype was counted ten times or more. V usage is TRBV12-3 or TRBV12-4 and J usage is TRBJ1-2; D call uncertain. V was clipped by 1 base and J by 13 bases, with 10 bases between them. The CDR3 has 11 residues. In nucleotides, the CDR3 is TGTGCCAGCAGTTTAGAGATCAGACGCACCTTC. This gives the protein CASSLEIRRTF.

The rearrangement joins TRBV7-8 to TRBJ2-2; D gene ambiguous. The CDR3 is 14 amino acids. V was pared by 1 base and J by 2 bases, with 5 bases between. Germline CDR1 reads SGHVS; CDR2 reads FQNEAQ. The CDR3 DNA reads TGTGCCAGCAGCTTAGTCTTAAACACCGGGGAGCTGTTTTTT. Encoded protein: CASSLVLNTGELFF.

J is TRBJ2-5 and V is TRBV5-1, with D unresolved. The germline V and J ends were trimmed by 1 base and 5 bases, with 9 bases remaining between them. This CDR3 has 13 residues. CDR1 SGHRS and CDR2 YFSETQ come from the germline V gene. CDR3 nucleotides: TGCGCCAGCAGCTTGCGTGAAAGGGAGACCCAGTACTTC. Translated, it gives CASSLRERETQYF.

This clonotype has ten or more counts. The V gene is TRBV5-1, the J gene TRBJ2-1; TRBD2 matches at 10 bases. Unmatched junction bases numbered 1, after V lost 2 bases and J lost 5 bases. The CDR3 covers 14 residues. Germline loops: CDR1 SGHRS, CDR2 YFSETQ. For the CDR3, the DNA is TGCGCCAGCAGCTTCCTAGCGGGAGACAATGAGCAGTTCTTC. Translated, it gives CASSFLAGDNEQFF. Drawing the rest from reference TRBV5-1 and TRBJ2-1, the complete variable domain is KAGVTQTPRYLIKTRGQQVTLSCSPISGHRSVSWYQQTPGQGLQFLFEYFSETQRNKGNFPGRFSGRQFSNSRSEMNVSTLELGDSALYLCASSFLAGDNEQFFGPGTRLTVL.

The CDR3 spells CASSRNPQGSYEQYF. The CDR3 DNA sequence: TGCGCCAGCAGCCGCAATCCCCAGGGCTCCTACGAGCAGTACTTC. The V and J genes are TRBV4-1 and TRBJ2-7, with D perhaps TRBD1 (5 bases). This CDR3 is 15 amino acids long. Germline-derived CDR1 and CDR2 are MGHRA and YSYEKL. The V end was cut by 4 bases, the J end by 0 bases, with 13 bases between.

The sample holds a few counts of this clonotype. This chain links TRBV10-2 with TRBJ2-7; 10 nucleotides align to TRBD1. V trimming: 6 bases; J trimming: 6 bases; junction bases outside the gene matches: 11. There are 15 residues in the CDR3. The V gene's germline CDR1 is WSHSY and CDR2 SAAADI. CDR3 nucleotides: TGCGCCAGCAGCCTAGCCGGGACAGGGGTGGGCGAGCAGTACTTC. Its translation is CASSLAGTGVGEQYF.

This clonotype came up a few times. J is TRBJ1-5 and V is TRBV7-9; D is unresolved. The CDR3 loop spans 15 amino acids. The germline V gene encodes CDR1 SEHNR and CDR2 FQNEAQ (reference sequence). V gave up 5 bases and J gave up 0 bases, with 11 bases separating them. The CDR3 nucleotides are TGTGCCAGCAGCCCTTCAAGGCTTAGCAATCAGCCCCAGCATTTT. Translation: CASSPSRLSNQPQHF.

The chain links TRBV4-2 to TRBJ2-1; 9 bases agree with TRBD2. Germline V gene sequence: CDR1 LGHNA, CDR2 YNFKEQ. CDR3 length equals 17 residues. Unmatched junction bases numbered 12, after V lost 0 bases and J lost 9 bases. CDR3 nucleotide sequence: TGTGCCAGCAGCCAAGAGTTAGCGGGAGCCCCGAGGTTTGAGCAGTTCTTC. This encodes CASSQELAGAPRFEQFF.